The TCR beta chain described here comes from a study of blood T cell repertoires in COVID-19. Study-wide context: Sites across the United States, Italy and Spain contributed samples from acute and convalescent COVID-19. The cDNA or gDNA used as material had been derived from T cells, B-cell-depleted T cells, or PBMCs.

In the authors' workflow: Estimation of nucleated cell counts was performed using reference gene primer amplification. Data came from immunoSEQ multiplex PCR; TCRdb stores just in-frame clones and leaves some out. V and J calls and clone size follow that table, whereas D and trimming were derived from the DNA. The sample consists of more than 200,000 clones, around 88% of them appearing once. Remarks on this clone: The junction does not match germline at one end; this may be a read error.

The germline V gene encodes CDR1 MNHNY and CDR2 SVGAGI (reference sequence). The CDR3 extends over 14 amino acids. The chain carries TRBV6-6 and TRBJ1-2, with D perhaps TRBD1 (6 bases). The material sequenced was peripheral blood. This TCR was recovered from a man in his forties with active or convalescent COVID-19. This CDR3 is CASSDSRGNYGYTF. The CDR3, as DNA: TGTGCCAGCAGTGACTCCAGGGGAAACTATGGCTACACCTTC.